The rows below give T cell receptor beta chains drawn from one sample of a study of cytomegalovirus exposure and HLA in healthy donors. Sequencing used immunoSEQ multiplex PCR; TCRdb keeps in-frame clones, though not all of them. The profile shows roughly 200,000 clones, less than 85% of them singletons. The sample consisted of PBMCs. These receptors were taken from a man between 18 and 29 years old in good health and CMV-seronegative. Both conserved end residues are part of each CDR3. A D gene is named only where the DNA matches it firmly. Part of the rows lack a size; the others show once, few, many or a class for expanded clones.

abundance	v_gene	j_gene	len	d_gene	CDR3aa	CDR3nt
-	TRBV28	TRBJ2-7	17	TRBD1	CASSFGKFRDSSYEQYF	TGTGCCAGCAGTTTTGGGAAATTTAGGGACAGCTCCTACGAGCAGTACTTC
once	TRBV2	TRBJ2-7	14	-	CASSPGREFDEQYF	TGTGCCAGCAGCCCCGGTCGGGAGTTCGACGAGCAGTACTTC
-	TRBV7-9	TRBJ1-5	13	TRBD1	CASSRDRAQPQHF	TGTGCCAGCAGCCGCGACAGGGCACAGCCCCAGCATTTT
once	TRBV10-3	TRBJ1-1	14	-	CAISGRAMNTEAFF	TGTGCCATCAGCGGCAGGGCAATGAACACTGAAGCTTTCTTT
-	TRBV23-1	TRBJ1-1	16	TRBD1	CASSQLGQGTNTEAFF	TGCGCCAGCAGTCAACTTGGACAGGGGACGAACACTGAAGCTTTCTTT
-	TRBV28	TRBJ2-7	14	TRBD2	CASSWGGDSYEQYF	TGTGCCAGCAGCTGGGGGGGGGACTCCTACGAGCAGTACTTC
-	TRBV15	TRBJ2-1	17	TRBD2	CATSRDLAGVGYNEQFF	TGTGCCACCAGCAGAGATCTAGCGGGAGTGGGTTACAATGAGCAGTTCTTC
-	TRBV18	TRBJ2-7	15	-	CASSPRDGETYEQYF	TGTGCCAGCTCACCAAGAGACGGGGAAACCTACGAGCAGTACTTC
once	TRBV27	TRBJ2-1	17	TRBD2	CASSPSSSGKIYNEQFF	TGTGCCAGCAGTCCCTCGAGTAGCGGGAAGATCTACAATGAGCAGTTCTTC
-	TRBV19	TRBJ2-1	15	TRBD1	CASSRTDRGYNEQFF	TGTGCCAGTAGCCGAACTGACAGGGGTTACAATGAGCAGTTCTTC
few	TRBV9	TRBJ2-2	16	TRBD2	CASSVETSGRTGELFF	TGTGCCAGCAGCGTAGAGACTAGCGGGAGGACCGGGGAGCTGTTTTTT